This TCR beta chain was captured by sequencing in a study of blood T cell repertoires in COVID-19. At the level of the study: Material from acute and convalescent COVID-19 was sourced from the United States, Italy and Spain. Sources were T cells, B-cell-depleted T cells, or PBMCs; the material itself was cDNA or gDNA.

As processed by the authors: From reference gene primer amplification, estimates of nucleated cell counts were derived. This table comes from immunoSEQ multiplex PCR, and its TCRdb copy is limited to in-frame clones, with some not included. Clone size and V and J calls were adopted from that table, with D and trimming inferred from the DNA. The sample has some 200,000 clones, 88% seen once; the top ten hold 5.5% to 7%. The germline V gene encodes CDR1 PRHDT and CDR2 FYEKMQ (reference sequence). There are 16 residues in the CDR3. Trimming at V came to 0 bases and at J to 4 bases, leaving 5 bases not matched to a gene.

The chain combines TRBV13 with TRBJ2-1; 8 bases are a match to TRBD2. Sequenced sample: peripheral blood. The TCR originated in a man aged 35 to 55 with active or convalescent COVID-19. CDR3 in DNA: TGTGCCAGCAGCTTAGGTCGCGGGAGGCTATACAATGAGCAGTTCTTC. Protein: CASSLGRGRLYNEQFF.